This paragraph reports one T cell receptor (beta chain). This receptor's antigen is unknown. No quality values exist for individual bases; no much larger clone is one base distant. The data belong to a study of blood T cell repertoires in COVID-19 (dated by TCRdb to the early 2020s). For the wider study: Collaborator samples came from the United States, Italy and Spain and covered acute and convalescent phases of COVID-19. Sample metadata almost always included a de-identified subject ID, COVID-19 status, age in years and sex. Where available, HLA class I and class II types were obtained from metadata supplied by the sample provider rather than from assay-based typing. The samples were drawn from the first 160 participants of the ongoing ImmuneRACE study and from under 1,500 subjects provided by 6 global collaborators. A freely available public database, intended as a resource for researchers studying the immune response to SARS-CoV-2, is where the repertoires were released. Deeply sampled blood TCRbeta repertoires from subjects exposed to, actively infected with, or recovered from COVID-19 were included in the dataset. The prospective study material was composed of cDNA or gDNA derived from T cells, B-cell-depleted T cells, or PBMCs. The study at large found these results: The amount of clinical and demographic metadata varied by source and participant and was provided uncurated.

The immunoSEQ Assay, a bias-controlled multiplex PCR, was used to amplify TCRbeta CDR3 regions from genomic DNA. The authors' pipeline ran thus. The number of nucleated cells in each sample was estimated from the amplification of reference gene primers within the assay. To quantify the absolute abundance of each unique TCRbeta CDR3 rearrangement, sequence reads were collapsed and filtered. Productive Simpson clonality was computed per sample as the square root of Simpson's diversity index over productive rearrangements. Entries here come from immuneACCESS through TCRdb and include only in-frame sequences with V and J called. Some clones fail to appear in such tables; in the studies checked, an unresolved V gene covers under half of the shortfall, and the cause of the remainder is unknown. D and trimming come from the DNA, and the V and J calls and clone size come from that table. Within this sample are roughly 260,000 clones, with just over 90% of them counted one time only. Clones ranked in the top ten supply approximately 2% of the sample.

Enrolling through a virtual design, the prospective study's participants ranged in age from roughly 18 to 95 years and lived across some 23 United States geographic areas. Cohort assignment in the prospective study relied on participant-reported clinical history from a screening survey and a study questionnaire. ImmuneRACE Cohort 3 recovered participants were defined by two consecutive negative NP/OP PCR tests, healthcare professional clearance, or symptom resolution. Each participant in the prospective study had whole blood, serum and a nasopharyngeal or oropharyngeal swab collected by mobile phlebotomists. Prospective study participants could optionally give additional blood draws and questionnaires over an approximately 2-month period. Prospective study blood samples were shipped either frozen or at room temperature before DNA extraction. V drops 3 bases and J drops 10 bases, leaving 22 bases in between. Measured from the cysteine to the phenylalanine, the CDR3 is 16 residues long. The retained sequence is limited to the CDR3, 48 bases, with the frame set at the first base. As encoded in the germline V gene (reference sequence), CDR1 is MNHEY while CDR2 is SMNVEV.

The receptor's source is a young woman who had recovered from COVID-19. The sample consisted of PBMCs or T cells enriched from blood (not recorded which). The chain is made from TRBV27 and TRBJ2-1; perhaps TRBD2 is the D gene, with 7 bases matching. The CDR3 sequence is CASSFLRTGGESEQFF. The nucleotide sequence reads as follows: TGTGCCAGCAGTTTCCTCCGGACGGGGGGCGAGTCGGAGCAGTTCTTC.